Each of the 26 T cell receptor beta chains below was sequenced from the same sample in a study of blood T cell repertoires in COVID-19 (dated by TCRdb to about 2020). The library was obtained by the immunoSEQ multiplex PCR assay. Not all clones reach the TCRdb copy of this immuneACCESS table, which keeps in-frame sequences only. Checked studies attribute under half of the gap to unresolved V genes and leave the rest unexplained. The sample data list 450,000 or so clones, and about 88% of these were observed just once. About 0.91% of the sample rests with the top ten. Sequenced sample: peripheral blood. The receptors stem from a man between 18 and 35 years old with COVID-19, enrolled during active disease.

This clone was detected once. CDR3 sequence: CASSPLVTYEQYF. The DNA for the CDR3 is TGTGCCAGCTCACCACTCGTAACCTACGAGCAGTACTTC. V and J are TRBV18 and TRBJ2-7; D call uncertain. In germline, CDR1 is KGHSH, CDR2 LQKENI. V was cut by 1 base and J by 2 bases, with 6 bases left in between. This CDR3 is 13 amino acids long.

This sequence joins TRBV5-5 and TRBJ2-7, with a tentative D call TRBD2 (6 bases). Trimming shortened V by 6 bases and J by 7 bases, and 26 bases separated the two germline ends. CDR3 length equals 16 residues. CDR1 is SGHKS, CDR2 YYEKEE, per germline (reference sequence). CDR3 loop: CASNPWVAGRRGEQYF. CDR3 nucleotide sequence: TGTGCCAGCAACCCATGGGTGGCGGGGCGACGGGGGGAGCAGTACTTC.

The CDR3 DNA follows: TGTGCCAGCAGCCCCGGGCTAGCGGGAGACAATGAGCAGTTCTTC. It encodes CASSPGLAGDNEQFF. The J gene is TRBJ2-1, the V gene TRBV5-4, with 10 bases that match TRBD2. The CDR3 loop spans 15 amino acids. Trimming at V came to 4 bases and at J to 5 bases, leaving 6 bases not matched to a gene. Germline V gene data show CDR1 as SGHNT and CDR2 as YYREEE (reference sequence).

The chain has TRBV30 and TRBJ2-7; weak D call: TRBD1 (6 bases). Germline V gene data show CDR1 as GTSNPN and CDR2 as SVGIG (reference sequence). Trimming pared 4 bases from V and 0 bases from J, leaving 13 bases between. The CDR3 totals 14 residues. CDR3 DNA: TGTGCCTGGAAACATGGACAGCCCTCCTACGAGCAGTACTTC. Its translation: CAWKHGQPSYEQYF.

This rearrangement joins TRBV24-1 to TRBJ2-1; D remains unclear. Trimming took off 2 bases at V and 1 base at J, with 11 bases between the two ends. The CDR3 totals 16 residues. Germline CDR1 is KGHDR and CDR2 is SFDVKD. DNA of the CDR3: TGTGCCACCAGTGATTCTGGCCACGGGTCCTACAATGAGCAGTTCTTC. It specifies CATSDSGHGSYNEQFF.

The chain combines TRBV11-2 with TRBJ2-5; weak D call: TRBD1 (6 bases). The V gene lost 5 bases and the J gene lost 5 bases, with 12 bases spanning the gap. CDR3 length equals 13 residues. CDR1 and CDR2 from the germline V gene are SGHAT and FQNNGV. For the CDR3, the DNA is TGTGCCAGCAGCCCCGGGACAATGGAGACCCAGTACTTC. It specifies CASSPGTMETQYF.

J is TRBJ2-7 and V is TRBV11-2, with 10 nucleotides matching TRBD1. Germline CDR1 is SGHAT and CDR2 is FQNNGV. With 4 bases clipped from V and 2 bases from J, the junction kept 8 bases outside the gene matches. The CDR3 is 16 amino acids. The CDR3 spells CASSSSHGTGAYEQYF. CDR3 coding DNA: TGTGCCAGCAGCTCCAGCCATGGGACAGGGGCCTACGAGCAGTACTTC.

This clone was observed a handful of times. This chain uses TRBV7-9 with TRBJ2-1; D remains unclear. Germline assignment: CDR1 SEHNR and CDR2 FQNEAQ (reference sequence). Trimming took 6 bases from V and 7 from J, leaving 7 bases between them. CDR3 length: 11 amino acids. CDR3 sequence: CASRSWNEQFF. CDR3 nucleotide sequence: TGTGCCAGCAGGAGCTGGAATGAGCAGTTCTTC.

V gene TRBV9 combines with J gene TRBJ1-1, with 7 positions matching TRBD1. The CDR3 contains 12 residues. J lost 12 bases, V lost 5 bases, and 10 bases had no gene match. CDR1 and CDR2 from the germline V gene are SGDLS and YYNGEE. The CDR3 is CASSDFDRVTFF. The DNA of the CDR3 is TGTGCCAGCAGTGATTTCGACAGGGTAACTTTCTTT.

The chain carries TRBV4-1 and TRBJ2-1; 15 nucleotides match TRBD2. J gave up 9 bases and V 8 bases, and 17 bases lay outside the gene matches. Looked up from germline, CDR1 is MGHRA and CDR2 is YSYEKL. The CDR3 extends over 18 amino acids. CDR3 region: CASGPRTSGGALGSEQFF. The CDR3 DNA is TGCGCCAGCGGCCCCCGGACTAGCGGGGGGGCTTTGGGGAGTGAGCAGTTCTTC.

This clone has a single count. This rearrangement joins TRBV5-6 to TRBJ2-1; TRBD2 matches at 8 bases. Germline CDR1 is SGHDT and CDR2 is YYEEEE. This CDR3 has 15 residues. V trimming: 4 bases; J trimming: 6 bases; junction bases outside the gene matches: 9. The CDR3 nucleotides are TGTGCCAGCAGCACCGGGACTAGGGCAAGCAATGAGCAGTTCTTC. Its translation is CASSTGTRASNEQFF. Together with reference TRBV5-6 and TRBJ2-1, the CDR3 gives the full variable domain: DAGVTQSPTHLIKTRGQQVTLRCSPKSGHDTVSWYQQALGQGPQFIFQYYEEEERQRGNFPDRFSGHQFPNYSSELNVNALLLGDSALYLCASSTGTRASNEQFFGPGTRLTVL.

This rearrangement joins TRBV7-3 to TRBJ2-1; 9 nucleotides match TRBD1. The CDR3 is 15 residues long. Losses at the gene ends were 5 bases for V and 7 bases for J; bases not matched to a gene: 9. Germline CDR1 is SGHTA and CDR2 is FQGTGA. The DNA of the CDR3 is TGTGCCAGCAGCCCACGAGGGACAGGGCGGAATGAGCAGTTCTTC. Translating it yields CASSPRGTGRNEQFF.

This clone was observed a single time. This chain connects TRBV6-5 to TRBJ2-7; the match to TRBD1 covers 7 bases. CDR1 and CDR2 (germline): MNHEY, SVGAGI. Trimming cost V 8 bases and J 3 bases; bases outside gene matches: 13. There are 15 residues in the CDR3. The CDR3 region has the DNA TGTGCCAGCTATAGAGGGCAGGGGGAAATCTACGAGCAGTACTTC. Amino acids: CASYRGQGEIYEQYF.

The chain joins TRBV19 to TRBJ1-1; D remains ambiguous. Germline CDR1 and CDR2: LNHDA and SQIVND (reference sequence). The length of the CDR3 is 12 residues. Trimming stripped 6 bases from V and 1 base from J, with 6 bases between. The CDR3 sequence: CASRAANTEAFF. In nucleotides, the CDR3 is TGTGCCAGTAGGGCGGCGAACACTGAAGCTTTCTTT. The variable domain in full, completed from reference TRBV19 and TRBJ1-1, reads DGGITQSPKYLFRKEGQNVTLSCEQNLNHDAMYWYRQDPGQGLRLIYYSQIVNDFQKGDIAEGYSVSREKKESFPLTVTSAQKNPTAFYLCASRAANTEAFFGQGTRLTVV.

The chain uses TRBV4-2 and TRBJ2-3, with D maybe TRBD2 (6 bases). The CDR3 is 14 residues long. Germline V gene sequence: CDR1 LGHNA, CDR2 YNFKEQ. V was pared by 4 bases and J by 4 bases, with 12 bases between. CDR3 sequence (DNA): TGTGCCAGCAGCCGTTCGGCGGGACCAGATACGCAGTATTTT. Translation: CASSRSAGPDTQYF.

This clone was picked up one time. Other DNA sequences of this sample code for an identical CDR3. V usage is TRBV9 and J usage is TRBJ2-7; D may be TRBD2 (5 bases). Trimming shortened V by 0 bases and J by 1 base, and 8 bases separated the two germline ends. CDR1 and CDR2 (germline): SGDLS, YYNGEE. The CDR3 has 14 amino acids. CDR3 sequence reads: CASSVGSGSYEQYF. As DNA, the CDR3 is TGTGCCAGCAGCGTAGGGAGCGGTTCCTACGAGCAGTACTTC. Supplemented by reference TRBV9 and TRBJ2-7, the full variable domain reads DSGVTQTPKHLITATGQRVTLRCSPRSGDLSVYWYQQSLDQGLQFLIQYYNGEERAKGNILERFSAQQFPDLHSELNLSSLELGDSALYFCASSVGSGSYEQYFGPGTRLTVT.

This chain joins TRBV5-5 and TRBJ1-5; D uncertain. The germline V gene encodes CDR1 SGHKS and CDR2 YYEKEE (reference sequence). This CDR3 contains 15 residues. Trimming removed 3 bases at V and 2 bases at J, with 12 bases between. This chain's CDR3 is CASSSGVIGNQPQHF. CDR3 in DNA: TGTGCCAGCAGCTCCGGGGTGATAGGCAATCAGCCCCAGCATTTT.

V usage is TRBV12-3 or TRBV12-4 and J usage is TRBJ2-3; TRBD1 might be the D (5 bases). CDR3 length: 12 amino acids. The V and J ends lost 6 bases and 6 bases respectively, with 10 bases between them. The CDR3 DNA sequence: TGTGCCAGCAGCAGCTCAGGGGATACGCAGTATTTT. Protein product: CASSSSGDTQYF.

The CDR3 coding sequence is TGTGCCAGCACCCCCTCACCTGAGAATGAGCAGTTCTTC. Translation gives CASTPSPENEQFF. The chain employs TRBV25-1 and TRBJ2-1; D ambiguous. CDR3 length equals 13 residues. Trimming removed 7 bases at V and 7 bases at J, with 14 bases between. Germline assignment: CDR1 MGHDK and CDR2 SYGVNS.

The chain employs TRBV29-1 and TRBJ1-1; D not certain. Trimming took 4 bases from V and 5 from J, leaving 17 bases between them. The germline CDR1 and CDR2 sequences are SQVTM and ANQGSEA. CDR3 length equals 14 residues. Written as DNA, the CDR3 is TGCAGCGTTGTATTTGGACGCAGAGGGACTGAAGCTTTCTTT. It translates to CSVVFGRRGTEAFF.

This clone was detected once. V is TRBV12-3 or TRBV12-4 and J is TRBJ2-7, with D perhaps matching TRBD1 (6 bases). Trimming left V 4 bases short and J 3 bases short, with 7 bases between. This CDR3 has 12 amino acids. CDR3 nucleotides: TGTGCCAGCAGTTGGGACAACTACGAGCAGTACTTC. This sequence encodes CASSWDNYEQYF.

The chain combines TRBV11-2 with TRBJ2-7, with unresolved D. The CDR3 loop spans 14 amino acids. Trimming pared 5 bases from V and 3 bases from J, leaving 14 bases between. Germline V gene lookup returns CDR1 SGHAT and CDR2 FQNNGV. CDR3 region: CASSPLAFHYEQYF. DNA of the CDR3: TGTGCCAGCAGCCCCCTGGCATTCCACTACGAGCAGTACTTC.

This chain's CDR3 is CASSLGDRGSNQPQHF. The CDR3 bases are TGTGCCAGCAGCTTAGGGGACAGGGGGTCCAATCAGCCCCAGCATTTT. This sequence joins TRBV7-8 and TRBJ1-5; 11 bases are shared with TRBD1. Germline values: CDR1 SGHVS, CDR2 FQNEAQ. The junction had 2 bases not matched to a gene; V was cut back by 1 base and J by 3 bases. CDR3 length equals 16 residues.

The V gene is TRBV5-1, the J gene TRBJ2-1; 10 bases fit TRBD2. The germline V gene encodes CDR1 SGHRS and CDR2 YFSETQ. The CDR3 runs 15 residues. After removal of 0 bases from V and 8 bases from J, the junction contained 5 bases not matched to a gene. This CDR3 reads CASSLGLAGVDEQFF. The CDR3, as DNA: TGCGCCAGCAGCTTGGGCCTAGCGGGAGTCGATGAGCAGTTCTTC.

The chain has TRBV9 and TRBJ2-2; D is undetermined. CDR3 length: 12 residues. V was clipped by 4 bases and J by 4 bases, with 5 bases between them. Germline V gene data show CDR1 as SGDLS and CDR2 as YYNGEE. CDR3 sequence: CASSLRTGELFF. The DNA for the CDR3 is TGTGCCAGCAGCCTCCGCACCGGGGAGCTGTTTTTT.

The genes are TRBV15 and TRBJ1-1; a weak D match, TRBD1 (5 bases). This CDR3 has 14 residues. V was pared by 5 bases and J by 1 base, with 11 bases between. Germline CDR1 is LNHNV and CDR2 is YYDKDF (reference sequence). CDR3 nucleotide sequence: TGTGCCACCAGCTCAGGGTTGTCGAACACTGAAGCTTTCTTT. Translating gives CATSSGLSNTEAFF.